This TCR beta chain was documented in a study of blood T cell repertoires in COVID-19. About the research overall: Samples taken during acute and convalescent COVID-19 were collected in the United States, Italy and Spain. The cDNA or gDNA used as material had been derived from T cells, B-cell-depleted T cells, or PBMCs.

Trimming took 2 bases from V and 10 from J; bases not matched to a gene: 3. CDR3 length equals 12 residues. The germline CDR1 and CDR2 sequences are SGHRS and YFSETQ. Original handling: Cell counts per sample came from amplifying reference gene primers. Clones were read by immunoSEQ multiplex PCR, and TCRdb kept only the in-frame ones, dropping some. That table supplies the V and J calls and clone size; D and trimming were determined from the DNA. The repertoire holds approximately 36,000 clones, 90% seen once, with approximately 26% in the top ten. Sequencing was performed on peripheral blood. The source of this sequence is a man aged 55 to 70 with active or convalescent COVID-19. The chain joins TRBV5-1 to TRBJ2-1, with TRBD1 matching 7 bases. This chain's CDR3 is CASSLQGNEQFF. CDR3 bases: TGCGCCAGCAGCTTACAGGGGAACGAGCAGTTCTTC.